This T cell receptor (beta chain) was profiled in a study of cytomegalovirus exposure and HLA in healthy donors. Study-level background: Later, an analysis reported that the 95 to 150 validation repertoires had used the same platform as the roughly 660 first-cohort repertoires. Study findings and constraints: Cytomegalovirus association was assigned to 170 or so TCR beta chains. Reports described diagnosis of cytomegalovirus status by the classifier as highly specific and sensitive.

The germline V and J ends were trimmed by 4 bases and 6 bases, with 12 bases remaining between them. Germline CDR1 MDHEN, CDR2 SYDVKM. The CDR3 loop spans 13 amino acids. TCRdb's copy holds only in-frame clones and misses some; the assay was immunoSEQ multiplex PCR. The sample lists over 200,000 clones, 85% to 90% occurring once. Turning to this clone: Its antigen is not known.

The sequenced sample consisted of PBMCs. The genes are TRBV28 and TRBJ1-2; D remains ambiguous. The sequence was collected from a woman between 18 and 29 years old in good health and CMV-seronegative. The CDR3 nucleotides read TGTGCCAGCAGTTACATAAAATACGATGGCTACACCTTC. This codes for CASSYIKYDGYTF.